Given below is one T cell receptor beta chain in context. The antigen this receptor binds is unknown. It has no much larger one-base neighbor in the sample; base qualities were not kept. The library was made by the immunoSEQ multiplex PCR assay. Primary melanoma tumor tissue underwent high-throughput sequencing of the T-cell receptor beta chain. In the source study's methods: TCRB CDR3 sharing between samples and the distribution of insertions and deletions were included in the repertoire analyses. The predictive value of the T-cell fraction was ranked against histopathological variables by a gradient-boosted model. TCRdb obtained this table from immuneACCESS and retained in-frame rearrangements with V and J assigned. These tables miss some clones; where compared with another copy, unresolved V genes account for less than half of the shortfall, and the remainder is unexplained. The V and J calls and clone size are taken from that table; D and trimming were inferred from the DNA. In all, the sample holds approximately 180 clones, and 85% to 95% of those were seen once. The ten largest clones take up 6.5% to 9% of the sample.

The sample originates from a study of primary melanoma T cells and metastatic recurrence (dated by TCRdb to about 2020). General notes on the study: The cohort was made up of around 200 primary melanomas of stage T2 to T4, with thickness greater than 1 mm. Whether patient outcome could be predicted by T-cell fraction and T-cell repertoire clonality in primary melanoma tumors was the question this study put to the test. Histopathological grading of tumor-infiltrating lymphocytes served as the comparison point for the T-cell fraction derived from sequencing. The T-cell fraction measured by TCR beta sequencing was compared against progression-free survival as the clinical outcome.

What the work shows at the level of the full study, not this receptor alone: Progression-free survival was reportedly predicted by the tumor T-cell fraction independently of thickness, ulceration, mitotic rate and age. Adding T-cell fraction to tumor thickness reportedly improved progression-free survival prediction more than adding any other histopathological variable. An effective T-cell-mediated antitumor response in primary melanoma was framed by the authors only as a suggestion, not a demonstrated mechanism. A T-cell fraction above 20% appeared protective regardless of ulceration status, mitotic rate or nodal disease.

Each patient's primary melanoma had been surgically resected and was viewed as potentially curable, though still at risk of metastatic recurrence. Inclusive of the bounding cysteine and phenylalanine, the CDR3 is 15 residues long. Only the CDR3 DNA is retained, 45 bases long and in frame from the first base. The germline V gene sets CDR1 to MNHGY and CDR2 to SAAAGT. The germline ends are 15 bases apart after V is trimmed by 0 bases and J by 7 bases. This receptor was taken from a human donor with melanoma. This chain joins TRBV6-8 to TRBJ1-2; no D gene is confidently identified. Sequencing used melanoma tumor tissue. The nucleotide sequence is TGTGCCAGCAGTTACTCGATGGTGGAAGCGGTTGGCTACACCTTC. Translated, it gives CASSYSMVEAVGYTF.